The sequence of this TCR beta chain was determined in a study of glioma-infiltrating T cells. Study-level results: Only very few CDR3 sequences appeared in both tissue and blood.

CDR1 MNHEY and CDR2 SVGEGT come from the germline V gene. This CDR3 is 14 amino acids long. Trimming cost V 7 bases and J 2 bases, with 13 bases left between them. Using RNA template, CDR3s of TCR alpha and beta were amplified with iRepertoire arm-PCR. One entry per CDR3 protein, called by TCRdb with MiXCR from the multiplex PCR reads. The data hold 400,000 or so distinct CDR3 sequences, with 41% observed a single time. This clonotype was seen a handful of times. The antigen remains undetermined. Sequenced: glioma tissue, nonneoplastic brain tissue, or PBMCs (not recorded which). The TCR was taken from a human donor with low-grade glioma or glioblastoma, undergoing nonglioma brain surgery, or in good health (not recorded which). The chain has TRBV6-2 or TRBV6-3 and TRBJ2-3, with D perhaps matching TRBD2 (5 bases). In DNA form, the CDR3 reads TGTGCCAGCACCCCCACGGACTCCACAGATACGCAGTATTTT. Its translation: CASTPTDSTDTQYF.